Below are 16 T cell receptor beta chains sequenced from a single sample in a study of T cells expressing NK-cell markers. With the 5' RACE reads reprocessed, TCRdb shows one record per CDR3 protein and no DNA. The sample's table shows about 380,000 distinct CDR3 sequences. Sequences were obtained from blood T cells: a sorted CD56 or NKG2C T cell subset, CD4+ or CD8+ T cells, or bulk PBMC T cells (not recorded which). The source is a man aged 18-69 years in good health.

The J gene is TRBJ2-2, the V gene TRBV13. This CDR3 is built from 16 residues. CDR1 and CDR2 (germline): PRHDT, FYEKMQ (reference sequence). The chain's CDR3 is CASSLGGKFDTGELFF.

The genes are TRBV5-1 and TRBJ1-1; lacking DNA, the TRBD1 call made by TCRdb goes unchecked. Looked up from germline, CDR1 is SGHRS and CDR2 is YFSETQ. There are 14 residues in the CDR3. CDR3: CASSPRQVNTEAFF.

The chain joins TRBV24-1 to TRBJ2-5; with no DNA, the TCRdb D assignment of TRBD1 cannot be verified. The CDR3 consists of 18 residues. CDR1 and CDR2 (germline): KGHDR, SFDVKD. This CDR3 is CATSDPRDRASLQETQYF.

The gene calls are TRBV7-8 and TRBJ2-5; TCRdb designates TRBD1, a call that cannot be tested without DNA. The CDR3 sequence is 17 residues long. Germline V gene data show CDR1 as SGHVS and CDR2 as FQNEAQ. Here the CDR3 reads CASSLDPPRWGAKTQYF.

The chain carries TRBV29-1 and TRBJ1-1; TCRdb proposes TRBD1, but this gene call is untestable without DNA. Germline CDR1 and CDR2: SQVTM and ANQGSEA. CDR3 length: 11 residues. CDR3 region: CSVGGQGKAFF.

The chain has TRBV7-6 and TRBJ2-1; TCRdb's D call, TRBD1, is unchecked because there is no DNA. Germline V CDR1 and CDR2: SGHVS, FNYEAQ. The CDR3 sequence is 17 residues long. Here the CDR3 reads CASSFMGGQKYENEQFF.

The gene calls are TRBV3-1 and TRBJ1-2; checking the TCRdb D call of TRBD1 is not possible without DNA. The germline gives CDR1 LGHDT, CDR2 YNNKEL (reference sequence). The CDR3 runs 14 residues. This chain's CDR3 is CASSRDRGTYGYTF.

This sequence joins TRBV28 and TRBJ1-5; with no DNA, the TCRdb D assignment of TRBD1 cannot be verified. The CDR3 loop spans 13 amino acids. CDR1 is MDHEN and CDR2 is SYDVKM in the germline V gene. This chain's CDR3 is CASSLFGGQPQHF. The full variable domain, its missing parts supplied by reference TRBV28 and TRBJ1-5, is DVKVTQSSRYLVKRTGEKVFLECVQDMDHENMFWYRQDPGLGLRLIYFSYDVKMKEKGDIPEGYSVSREKKERFSLILESASTNQTSMYLCASSLFGGQPQHFGDGTRLSIL.

The chain combines TRBV2 with TRBJ2-2; TCRdb calls TRBD1, which cannot be checked without DNA. Looked up from germline, CDR1 is SNHLY and CDR2 is FYNNEI. This CDR3 has 14 residues. CDR3 in amino acids: CASSRGLNTGELFF.

CDR3 region: CASSPTVRRGRSYNEQFF. The gene calls are TRBV3-1 and TRBJ2-1; checking the TCRdb D call of TRBD1 is not possible without DNA. There are 18 residues in the CDR3. The germline V gene has CDR1 LGHDT and CDR2 YNNKEL (reference sequence).

The chain recombines TRBV7-2 with TRBJ2-3. The CDR3 is 14 amino acids. Germline CDR1 SGHTA, CDR2 FQGNSA. CDR3 amino acids: CASSLKVFFDTQYF.

The chain has TRBV6-1 and TRBJ2-2. This CDR3 spans 15 amino acids. The germline V gene has CDR1 MNHNS and CDR2 SASEGT. The CDR3 sequence: CASSENPQITGELFF.

The V call is TRBV6-1, the J call TRBJ1-4; TCRdb selects TRBD1, and the lack of DNA leaves this call unchecked. Germline CDR1 reads MNHNS; CDR2 reads SASEGT. There are 15 residues in the CDR3. CDR3 region: CASSERMGGNEKLFF.

J is TRBJ1-2 and V is TRBV10-3; the D call of TRBD1 rests on TCRdb alone, since no DNA is present to check it. Germline-derived CDR1 and CDR2 are ENHRY and SYGVKD. This CDR3 spans 14 amino acids. The CDR3 region is CAISESKGDRGYTF.

The CDR3 reads CASGGASAHYNEQFF. The genes are TRBV7-8 and TRBJ2-1; TCRdb picks TRBD1, but there is no DNA to check that call. The germline CDR1 and CDR2 sequences are SGHVS and FQNEAQ. The CDR3 covers 15 residues. The entire variable domain, with the rest obtained from reference TRBV7-8 and TRBJ2-1, is as follows: GAGVSQSPRYKVAKRGQDVALRCDPISGHVSLFWYQQALGQGPEFLTYFQNEAQLDKSGLPSDRFFAERPEGSVSTLKIQRTQQEDSAVYLCASGGASAHYNEQFFGPGTRLTVL.

This chain uses TRBV4-1 with TRBJ2-3; checking the TCRdb D call of TRBD1 is not possible without DNA. The CDR3 is made up of 17 amino acids. Germline CDR1 MGHRA, CDR2 YSYEKL. The CDR3 is CASSQDPSQGVRDTQYF.